One and the same sample provided the 18 T cell receptor beta chains below, sequenced in a study of shared clonotypes between healthy human individuals. Only in-frame clones appear in the TCRdb table, and some are missing; sequencing was by immunoSEQ multiplex PCR. The sample includes fewer than 500,000 clones, nearly 80% of them seen just once. The sample was PBMCs. Every receptor here comes from a woman aged 40 to 50 in good health. Some clones in this sample may be carry-over from other donors' samples.

This clone was seen a handful of times. The chain combines TRBV9 with TRBJ1-1, with D possibly TRBD1 on 6 matching bases. The germline V gene has CDR1 SGDLS and CDR2 YYNGEE. V was pared by 0 bases and J by 0 bases, with 18 bases between. The CDR3 sequence is 18 residues long. The CDR3 region has the DNA TGTGCCAGCAGCGTAGGGTTAACACAGGGAGGGATGAACACTGAAGCTTTCTTT. Translation: CASSVGLTQGGMNTEAFF.

In its sample, this clone was seen once. This sequence joins TRBV19 and TRBJ1-5; D is unresolved. Germline V CDR1 and CDR2: LNHDA, SQIVND (reference sequence). CDR3 length: 13 residues. The V end was cut by 7 bases, the J end by 3 bases, with 10 bases between. The CDR3 nucleotides are TGTGCCAGTACGTGGGGTAACAATCAGCCCCAGCATTTT. Its translation: CASTWGNNQPQHF.

The rearrangement joins TRBV5-4 to TRBJ1-4; 9 nucleotides agree with TRBD1. Germline CDR1 reads SGHNT; CDR2 reads YYREEE (reference sequence). After removal of 5 bases from V and 12 bases from J, the junction contained 5 bases not matched to a gene. The CDR3 extends over 12 amino acids. The CDR3 DNA reads as TGTGCCAGCAGTATTACAGGGGGCCAACTGTTTTTT. Amino acids: CASSITGGQLFF. Supplemented by reference TRBV5-4 and TRBJ1-4, the full variable domain reads ETGVTQSPTHLIKTRGQQVTLRCSSQSGHNTVSWYQQALGQGPQFIFQYYREEENGRGNFPPRFSGLQFPNYSSELNVNALELDDSALYLCASSITGGQLFFGSGTQLSVL.

The CDR3 spells CASVGNTEAFF. The CDR3 region has the DNA TGTGCCAGCGTGGGTAACACTGAAGCTTTCTTT. The J gene is TRBJ1-1, the V gene TRBV27; D unclear. Germline V gene sequence: CDR1 MNHEY, CDR2 SMNVEV (reference sequence). V lost 8 bases, J lost 2 bases, and 6 bases lay in between. CDR3 length: 11 amino acids.

The chain links TRBV28 to TRBJ2-7; D may be TRBD2 (6 bases). The CDR3 is made up of 13 amino acids. V lost 3 bases, J lost 2 bases, and 8 bases lay in between. CDR1 is MDHEN and CDR2 is SYDVKM in the germline V gene. The CDR3 DNA reads as TGTGCCAGCAGTTTCGGGGGTCCCTACGAGCAGTACTTC. Protein: CASSFGGPYEQYF.

The rearrangement uses TRBV27 and TRBJ2-1; 8 bases fit TRBD2. V lost 0 bases to trimming and J lost 5 bases; unmatched junction nucleotides: 9. CDR3 length: 17 residues. Per the germline V gene, CDR1 is MNHEY and CDR2 is SMNVEV (reference sequence). The CDR3 loop is CASSLSPLAGTHNEQFF. CDR3 DNA sequence: TGTGCCAGCAGTTTATCCCCTCTAGCGGGTACTCACAATGAGCAGTTCTTC.

The chain combines TRBV6-5 with TRBJ1-1, with D tentatively TRBD1 (6 bases). The CDR3 covers 13 residues. Germline assignment: CDR1 MNHEY and CDR2 SVGAGI. V was trimmed by 3 bases and J by 6 bases, leaving 11 bases between them. The CDR3 nucleotides are TGTGCCAGCAGTTATAGGGGGAATGCTGAAGCTTTCTTT. Translated, it gives CASSYRGNAEAFF.

The chain has TRBV27 and TRBJ2-1; D uncertain. The CDR3 spans 16 residues. Germline-derived CDR1 and CDR2 are MNHEY and SMNVEV (reference sequence). The V end was cut by 5 bases, the J end by 2 bases, with 16 bases between. CDR3 coding DNA: TGTGCCAGCAGTCCCACAAAGAATCAACCCTACAATGAGCAGTTCTTC. Residues: CASSPTKNQPYNEQFF.

This clone turned up a few times. The V and J genes are TRBV7-8 and TRBJ2-7; D not resolved. Germline CDR1 SGHVS, CDR2 FQNEAQ. V was clipped by 1 base and J by 1 base, with 8 bases between them. CDR3 length equals 14 residues. CDR3: CASSLVRSSYEQYF. The CDR3, as DNA: TGTGCCAGCAGCTTAGTTCGCAGTTCCTACGAGCAGTACTTC.

The J gene is TRBJ2-1, the V gene TRBV11-2, with 8 bases identical to TRBD2. The germline V gene encodes CDR1 SGHAT and CDR2 FQNNGV. The CDR3 loop spans 17 amino acids. V lost 5 bases to trimming and J lost 7 bases; unmatched junction nucleotides: 16. DNA of the CDR3: TGTGCCAGCAGCCCCGGGGTAGCGGGATTCGCGGGTAATGAGCAGTTCTTC. Its translation: CASSPGVAGFAGNEQFF.

This rearrangement joins TRBV7-2 to TRBJ2-5; maybe TRBD1 (6 bases). The CDR3 contains 14 residues. Trimming left V 6 bases short and J 2 bases short, with 13 bases between. The V gene's germline CDR1 is SGHTA and CDR2 FQGNSA. The CDR3 reads CASSRTGLQETQYF. CDR3 sequence (DNA): TGTGCCAGCAGTAGAACAGGGTTACAAGAGACCCAGTACTTC.

This clone was recorded once. This chain links TRBV27 with TRBJ1-1; 7 nucleotides agree with TRBD1. Germline values: CDR1 MNHEY, CDR2 SMNVEV (reference sequence). CDR3 size: 13 residues. The trim removed 6 bases at V and 2 bases at J, leaving 3 bases unmatched. For the CDR3, the DNA is TGTGCCAGCAGGGGGACAGACAACACTGAAGCTTTCTTT. It yields the protein CASRGTDNTEAFF.

Only one count was recorded for this clone. This chain links TRBV2 with TRBJ2-1; D could derive from TRBD1 or TRBD2 (5 bases each). This CDR3 contains 15 residues. Trimming left V 1 base short and J 0 bases short, with 7 bases between. Germline values: CDR1 SNHLY, CDR2 FYNNEI. The CDR3 is CASSEEGSSYNEQFF. The CDR3 coding sequence is TGTGCCAGCAGTGAAGAGGGGAGCTCCTACAATGAGCAGTTCTTC.

The chain is built from TRBV7-9 and TRBJ2-1, with D tentatively TRBD2 (6 bases). This CDR3 has 13 amino acids. CDR1 is SEHNR and CDR2 is FQNEAQ in the germline V gene (reference sequence). DNA for the CDR3: TGTGCAACCAGGACGACTAGTTTAGGTGAGCAGTTCTTC. Protein product: CATRTTSLGEQFF.

This chain joins TRBV2 and TRBJ1-1, with D uncertain. Trimming cost V 7 bases and J 1 base, with 10 bases left between them. CDR3 length equals 13 residues. CDR1 is SNHLY, CDR2 FYNNEI, per germline. CDR3: CASIVDTNTEAFF. CDR3 nucleotides: TGTGCCAGCATCGTCGACACGAACACTGAAGCTTTCTTT.

This chain uses TRBV6-4 with TRBJ2-1; 9 nucleotides match TRBD2. The CDR3 covers 15 residues. V shed 6 bases and J 8 bases; nucleotides not matched to a gene: 11. The germline V gene encodes CDR1 MRHNA and CDR2 SNTAGT. The chain's CDR3 is CASSRGLAGGYEQFF. CDR3 sequence (DNA): TGTGCCAGCAGCCGGGGACTGGCGGGAGGGTATGAGCAGTTCTTC.

This clone occurred a few times. The rearrangement uses TRBV30 and TRBJ1-5; TRBD1 matches 7 bases. Germline assignment: CDR1 GTSNPN and CDR2 SVGIG (reference sequence). This CDR3 has 14 amino acids. Trimming at V came to 1 base and at J to 0 bases, leaving 0 bases not matched to a gene. This CDR3 is CAWSEGASNQPQHF. The CDR3 DNA sequence: TGTGCCTGGAGTGAGGGGGCTAGCAATCAGCCCCAGCATTTT.

This clone has only a few counts. The V call is TRBV7-3, the J call TRBJ2-3; TRBD2 matches 9 bases. The CDR3 spans 14 residues. The germline V gene has CDR1 SGHTA and CDR2 FQGTGA. The trim removed 5 bases at V and 7 bases at J, leaving 7 bases unmatched. CDR3 region: CASSQGLASHTQYF. The CDR3 DNA reads TGTGCCAGCAGCCAGGGACTAGCTAGCCATACGCAGTATTTT.